The rows below give T cell receptor beta chains drawn from one sample of a study of Ad26.COV2.S vaccination and SARS-CoV-2 variants. Here immunoSEQ multiplex PCR was the method, and the copy in TCRdb shows in-frame clones only, minus some. Among around 340,000 clones listed, roughly 89% were seen once. Specimen: peripheral blood, collected in a trial of Ad26.COV2.S vaccine versus placebo. These receptors all come from a person between 18 and 59 years old who received the Ad26.COV2.S COVID-19 vaccine or a placebo. Each CDR3 is given with its conserved first and last residue. Fields, in order: J gene, V gene, CDR3 protein.

J gene: TRBJ2-7
V gene: TRBV6-5
CDR3 protein: CATSSGQGMNEQYF

J gene: TRBJ2-1
V gene: TRBV3-1/TRBV3-2
CDR3 protein: CASSQDTAGGRNEQFF

J gene: TRBJ2-2
V gene: TRBV28
CDR3 protein: CASSPTSHITGELFF

J gene: TRBJ1-5
V gene: TRBV5-5
CDR3 protein: CASSVGDTGLYNQPQHF

J gene: TRBJ1-4
V gene: TRBV2
CDR3 protein: CASNARASNEKLFF

J gene: TRBJ2-3
V gene: TRBV5-1
CDR3 protein: CASSLISGGTDTQYF

J gene: TRBJ2-1
V gene: TRBV6-5
CDR3 protein: CASRGTSGSYNEQFF

J gene: TRBJ2-5
V gene: TRBV5-1
CDR3 protein: CASRPPGTWETQYF

J gene: TRBJ1-3
V gene: TRBV7-2
CDR3 protein: CASSRAAGPGNTIYF

J gene: TRBJ1-1
V gene: TRBV19
CDR3 protein: CASSISRTQDTEAFF

J gene: TRBJ1-6
V gene: TRBV2
CDR3 protein: CASSGLGRGINSPLHF

J gene: TRBJ2-5
V gene: TRBV7-3
CDR3 protein: CASSSDNQETQYF